Below, 11 T cell receptor beta chains from the same sample are listed, as sequenced in a study of T cell responses to AZD1222 COVID-19 vaccine. Data came from immunoSEQ multiplex PCR; TCRdb stores just in-frame clones and leaves some out. Of around 110,000 clones listed, 92% are singletons. The material was peripheral blood, obtained 28 days after the second AZD1222 dose. These receptors originate from an adult who received the AZD1222 COVID-19 vaccine.

CDR3 loop: CASQGSGEKLFF. As DNA, the CDR3 is TGTGCCAGTCAGGGTTCGGGTGAAAAACTGTTTTTT. The rearrangement links TRBV2 to TRBJ1-4, with D perhaps matching TRBD1 (5 bases). The CDR3 is made up of 12 amino acids. Trimming left V 9 bases short and J 7 bases short, with 12 bases between. Germline values: CDR1 SNHLY, CDR2 FYNNEI. Full variable domain (missing parts from reference TRBV2 and TRBJ1-4): EPEVTQTPSHQVTQMGQEVILRCVPISNHLYFYWYRQILGQKVEFLVSFYNNEISEKSEIFDDQFSVERPDGSNFTLKIRSTKLEDSAMYFCASQGSGEKLFFGSGTQLSVL.

The V and J genes are TRBV5-1 and TRBJ2-5; 8 bases line up with TRBD1. CDR1 SGHRS and CDR2 YFSETQ come from the germline V gene. This CDR3 is built from 15 residues. V lost 0 bases to trimming and J lost 5 bases; unmatched junction nucleotides: 6. The CDR3, as DNA: TGCGCCAGCAGCTTGGACGGGACAGGCGGTGAGACCCAGTACTTC. Encoded protein: CASSLDGTGGETQYF.

The rearrangement joins TRBV6-4 to TRBJ2-1, with 9 bases matching TRBD2. Looked up from germline, CDR1 is MRHNA and CDR2 is SNTAGT. There are 17 residues in the CDR3. The V segment lost 4 bases and the J segment 6 bases; nucleotides outside the gene matches: 13. The CDR3 nucleotides are TGTGCCAGCAGTGCCCAGACCGGGACTAGCCTCTCCAATGAGCAGTTCTTC. Amino acids: CASSAQTGTSLSNEQFF.

The V and J genes are TRBV28 and TRBJ2-1, with 9 bases matching TRBD2. This CDR3 has 14 amino acids. CDR1 and CDR2 from the germline V gene are MDHEN and SYDVKM. The junction had 4 bases not matched to a gene; V was cut back by 6 bases and J by 4 bases. In DNA form, the CDR3 reads TGTGCCAGCAGAGCGGGAGGAGAATACAATGAGCAGTTCTTC. It yields the protein CASRAGGEYNEQFF.

V and J are TRBV7-9 and TRBJ1-1; no clear D. The ends were cut back, 11 bases at V and 0 bases at J, with 10 bases in the middle. The CDR3 extends over 12 amino acids. Germline CDR1 SEHNR, CDR2 FQNEAQ (reference sequence). CDR3 coding DNA: TGTGCCGGGAGTCAAATGAACACTGAAGCTTTCTTT. Residues: CAGSQMNTEAFF.

This clone was counted only a few times. The chain couples TRBV7-8 to TRBJ2-7, with TRBD2 matching 7 bases. The V and J ends lost 5 bases and 2 bases, in that order; junction bases with no gene match: 9. In germline, CDR1 is SGHVS, CDR2 FQNEAQ. This CDR3 region has 15 residues. CDR3 amino acids: CASSQSGMAAYEQYF. The CDR3 DNA sequence: TGTGCCAGCAGCCAAAGCGGGATGGCGGCCTACGAGCAGTACTTC.

The chain combines TRBV7-3 with TRBJ1-6; D is perhaps TRBD1 (5 bases). Deletions cut 5 bases from V and 8 bases from J, with 13 bases between. This CDR3 region has 14 residues. The germline V gene encodes CDR1 SGHTA and CDR2 FQGTGA. CDR3 protein: CASSPRPGYSPLHF. CDR3 in DNA: TGTGCCAGCAGCCCTAGGCCAGGGTATTCACCCCTCCACTTT.

The genes are TRBV4-1 and TRBJ2-7; no clear D. This CDR3 spans 15 amino acids. V lost 4 bases to trimming and J lost 0 bases, with 13 bases between them. Looked up from germline, CDR1 is MGHRA and CDR2 is YSYEKL. The CDR3 sequence: CASSLGELSSYEQYF. The CDR3 DNA sequence: TGCGCCAGCAGCCTCGGCGAACTAAGCTCCTACGAGCAGTACTTC.

The rearrangement joins TRBV28 to TRBJ2-3; D might be TRBD1 (6 bases). This CDR3 has 14 residues. Trimming took 3 bases from V and 7 from J, leaving 14 bases between them. Germline V lookup: CDR1 MDHEN, CDR2 SYDVKM. Here the CDR3 reads CASSLGLGTYTQYF. The DNA of the CDR3 is TGTGCCAGCAGTTTGGGGTTGGGGACATATACGCAGTATTTT.

This clone was recorded only once. V gene TRBV29-1 combines with J gene TRBJ2-7; TRBD1 or TRBD2 may be the D gene (5 bases each). The length of the CDR3 is 12 residues. Germline loops: CDR1 SQVTM, CDR2 ANQGSEA. Deletions cut 0 bases from V and 6 bases from J, with 9 bases between. The CDR3 DNA sequence: TGCAGCGTTGAAGAAGAGGGACCCGAGCAGTACTTC. This translates into CSVEEEGPEQYF.

This chain uses TRBV2 with TRBJ2-1; D is unclear. The ends were cut back, 1 base at V and 8 bases at J, with 15 bases in the middle. This CDR3 has 15 amino acids. CDR1 is SNHLY and CDR2 is FYNNEI in the germline V gene. As DNA, the CDR3 is TGTGCCAGCAGTGAAGGAATCTGGACGATCGATGAGCAGTTCTTC. It specifies CASSEGIWTIDEQFF. Complete variable domain (other parts from reference TRBV2 and TRBJ2-1): EPEVTQTPSHQVTQMGQEVILRCVPISNHLYFYWYRQILGQKVEFLVSFYNNEISEKSEIFDDQFSVERPDGSNFTLKIRSTKLEDSAMYFCASSEGIWTIDEQFFGPGTRLTVL.